This T cell receptor (beta chain) was captured by sequencing in a study of blood T cell repertoires in COVID-19. Assay: immunoSEQ multiplex PCR; the TCRdb copy retains only in-frame clones and omits some. Of about 73,000 clones listed, around 83% are singletons. The clonotype was recovered from a woman aged 60 to 75 with acute or convalescent COVID-19. Sequencing was carried out using peripheral blood.

The CDR3 here is CASSFPLTGDSYEQYF. In nucleotides, the CDR3 is TGTGCCAGCAGCTTCCCTTTAACAGGAGACTCCTACGAGCAGTACTTC. The chain employs TRBV7-2 and TRBJ2-7, with D maybe TRBD1 (5 bases). The CDR3 consists of 16 residues. V shed 3 bases and J shed 0 bases, with 15 bases lying between them. CDR1 and CDR2 (germline): SGHTA, FQGNSA.